Shown below are 32 T cell receptor beta chains from a single sample sequenced in a study of T cell changes during pregnancy in multiple sclerosis. Profiling relied on immunoSEQ multiplex PCR, and the TCRdb table lists in-frame clones only, not all of them. The sample contains 90,000 to 120,000 clones, about nine tenths of which appear only once. This specimen consisted of peripheral blood, obtained in the third trimester of pregnancy. The receptor set was obtained from a female donor in good health, enrolled as a control in a pregnancy study.

The chain couples TRBV7-2 to TRBJ2-2; D ambiguous. The ends were cut back, 1 base at V and 7 bases at J, with 7 bases in the middle. This CDR3 has 13 amino acids. CDR1 SGHTA and CDR2 FQGNSA come from the germline V gene. This CDR3 is CASSLGPGGELFF. The CDR3, as DNA: TGTGCCAGCAGCTTAGGGCCGGGCGGGGAGCTGTTTTTT.

This chain connects TRBV9 to TRBJ1-1, with 9 bases lining up with TRBD1. The J segment lost 8 bases and the V segment lost 3 bases, leaving 11 bases of the junction unmatched. CDR3 size: 15 residues. The germline gives CDR1 SGDLS, CDR2 YYNGEE. The DNA for the CDR3 is TGTGCCAGCAGCGCCTCCGGGACAGGGTATCCGGAAGCTTTCTTT. It is translated as CASSASGTGYPEAFF.

This chain uses TRBV7-2 with TRBJ1-5; no reliable D call. Trimming left V 2 bases short and J 1 base short, with 9 bases between. The CDR3 loop spans 15 amino acids. The V gene's germline CDR1 is SGHTA and CDR2 FQGNSA. The CDR3 reads CASSLSGRSNQPQHF. CDR3 bases: TGTGCCAGCAGCTTATCCGGGAGGAGCAATCAGCCCCAGCATTTT.

This chain links TRBV6-6 with TRBJ2-5; 7 positions agree with TRBD1. The CDR3 loop spans 13 amino acids. The trim removed 10 bases at V and 1 base at J, leaving 6 bases unmatched. CDR1 MNHNY and CDR2 SVGAGI come from the germline V gene (reference sequence). The CDR3, as DNA: TGTGCCACCACCCGGGACAGCCAAGAGACCCAGTACTTC. Its translation: CATTRDSQETQYF.

The chain has TRBV28 and TRBJ1-1, with TRBD1 as a possible D gene (6 bases). The CDR3 consists of 14 residues. V gave up 6 bases and J gave up 1 base, with 12 bases separating them. Germline CDR1 and CDR2: MDHEN and SYDVKM. The CDR3 sequence: CASRSGDWNTEAFF. The CDR3 DNA reads as TGTGCCAGCAGATCAGGGGATTGGAACACTGAAGCTTTCTTT.

The rearrangement uses TRBV7-8 and TRBJ1-1; D possibly corresponds to TRBD1 (5 bases). The CDR3 spans 14 residues. V was pared by 5 bases and J by 8 bases, with 18 bases between. Per germline, CDR1 SGHVS and CDR2 FQNEAQ. CDR3 residues: CASSTGRTESEAFF. The CDR3 DNA reads as TGTGCCAGCAGCACAGGCCGTACAGAATCCGAAGCTTTCTTT.

The genes are TRBV29-1 and TRBJ1-1; D is possibly TRBD1 (6 bases). Per the germline V gene, CDR1 is SQVTM and CDR2 is ANQGSEA. Trimming removed 7 bases at V and 7 bases at J, with 16 bases between. CDR3 size: 12 residues. The CDR3, as DNA: TGCAGCGCCACACAGGGTGACGGTGAAGCTTTCTTT. Amino acid sequence: CSATQGDGEAFF.

The V call is TRBV7-2, the J call TRBJ2-7; 9 bases are shared with TRBD1. This CDR3 is built from 15 residues. Germline CDR1 SGHTA, CDR2 FQGNSA. V lost 5 bases to trimming and J lost 2 bases; unmatched junction nucleotides: 7. For the CDR3, the DNA is TGTGCCAGCAGCACGGGGACAGGGACCCCCTACGAGCAGTACTTC. Protein sequence: CASSTGTGTPYEQYF.

This chain joins TRBV2 and TRBJ2-7, with 7 bases fitting TRBD1. There are 14 residues in the CDR3. Germline values: CDR1 SNHLY, CDR2 FYNNEI. V shed 1 base, J shed 4 bases, and the junction held 4 bases outside the gene matches. This CDR3 is CASSEEQGRYEQYF. CDR3 DNA: TGTGCCAGCAGTGAAGAACAGGGGCGGTACGAGCAGTACTTC.

This clone was found a few times. This chain joins TRBV5-6 and TRBJ2-7, with 12 bases that match TRBD2. Germline V gene lookup returns CDR1 SGHDT and CDR2 YYEEEE. The trim removed 4 bases at V and 7 bases at J, leaving 9 bases unmatched. The CDR3 is made up of 15 amino acids. The CDR3 is CASSRTSGIWWEQYF. The CDR3 DNA reads TGTGCCAGCAGCAGGACTAGCGGGATCTGGTGGGAGCAGTACTTC.

CDR3: CASSSKTGRSADTQYF. The CDR3, as DNA: TGTGCCAGCTCAAGCAAGACAGGGCGTTCCGCAGATACGCAGTATTTT. This rearrangement joins TRBV18 to TRBJ2-3; TRBD1 matches 7 bases. Trimming cost V 5 bases and J 4 bases; bases outside gene matches: 12. The CDR3 totals 16 residues. Looked up from germline, CDR1 is KGHSH and CDR2 is LQKENI. Full variable domain (remainder filled in from reference TRBV18 and TRBJ2-3): NAGVMQNPRHLVRRRGQEARLRCSPMKGHSHVYWYRQLPEEGLKFMVYLQKENIIDESGMPKERFSAEFPKEGPSILRIQQVVRGDSAAYFCASSSKTGRSADTQYFGPGTRLTVL.

The chain employs TRBV7-2 and TRBJ1-1; tentative D call: TRBD1 (5 bases). The CDR3 totals 13 residues. Germline V lookup: CDR1 SGHTA, CDR2 FQGNSA. V was shortened by 1 base and J by 7 bases, with 10 bases between the two germline ends. This CDR3 is CASSLEQGSEAFF. CDR3 nucleotide sequence: TGTGCCAGCAGCTTAGAGCAGGGCAGTGAAGCTTTCTTT.

V gene TRBV19 combines with J gene TRBJ1-6, with 12 nucleotides matching TRBD1. Germline loops: CDR1 LNHDA, CDR2 SQIVND (reference sequence). CDR3 length: 19 residues. J lost 0 bases, V lost 5 bases, and 8 bases had no gene match. CDR3 in DNA: TGTGCCAGTAGTCTCCGGGACAGGGGGCTTAGCTCCTATAATTCACCCCTCCACTTT. Its translation is CASSLRDRGLSSYNSPLHF.

The rearrangement joins TRBV27 to TRBJ1-5, with TRBD1 identical over 7 bases. V was pared by 6 bases and J by 5 bases, with 10 bases of the junction left unmatched. The CDR3 spans 15 residues. Germline-derived CDR1 and CDR2 are MNHEY and SMNVEV (reference sequence). CDR3 protein: CASSPEGTAYQPQHF. As DNA, the CDR3 is TGTGCCAGCAGCCCCGAAGGGACAGCGTATCAGCCCCAGCATTTT.

V usage is TRBV12-2 and J usage is TRBJ2-7; the D call in the table, TRBD2, was not verified against the DNA. TRBV12-2 is tagged as a pseudogene. There are 15 residues in the CDR3. The CDR3 reads CASRLAQTSSYEQYF. DNA of the CDR3: TGTGCAAGTCGCTTAGCTCAAACGAGCTCCTACGAGCAGTACTTC.

The V and J genes are TRBV19 and TRBJ2-4; 11 nucleotides match TRBD2. The J segment lost 1 base and the V segment lost 8 bases, leaving 16 bases of the junction unmatched. The germline V gene has CDR1 LNHDA and CDR2 SQIVND (reference sequence). There are 19 residues in the CDR3. The CDR3 bases are TGTGCCAGTCGGCCTCGACTAGCGGGGCCCACGGTGGCCAAAAACATTCAGTACTTC. Amino acid sequence: CASRPRLAGPTVAKNIQYF. Variable domain in full (rest from reference TRBV19 and TRBJ2-4): DGGITQSPKYLFRKEGQNVTLSCEQNLNHDAMYWYRQDPGQGLRLIYYSQIVNDFQKGDIAEGYSVSREKKESFPLTVTSAQKNPTAFYLCASRPRLAGPTVAKNIQYFGAGTRLSVL.

This rearrangement joins TRBV12-5 to TRBJ1-2, with 7 bases matching TRBD1. The CDR3 length is 15 residues. Germline V gene data show CDR1 as LGHNT and CDR2 as FRNRAP. J gave up 7 bases and V 0 bases, and 8 bases lay outside the gene matches. The CDR3 here is CASGLVRGAALGYTF. Written as DNA, the CDR3 is TGTGCTAGTGGTTTGGTCAGGGGGGCCGCTCTTGGCTACACCTTC.

The chain carries TRBV7-9 and TRBJ2-2; maybe TRBD1 (6 bases). The CDR3 is made up of 16 amino acids. Germline V gene data show CDR1 as SEHNR and CDR2 as FQNEAQ (reference sequence). V dropped 5 bases and J dropped 1 base, with 14 bases sitting between them. DNA of the CDR3: TGTGCCAGCAGCGGAAGGGGGTCTCGGAACACCGGGGAGCTGTTTTTT. The encoded protein is CASSGRGSRNTGELFF.

This rearrangement joins TRBV7-2 to TRBJ2-1; TRBD1 matches 7 bases. The CDR3 totals 15 residues. The ends lost 5 bases at V and 8 bases at J; junction bases unmatched: 12. Per the germline V gene, CDR1 is SGHTA and CDR2 is FQGNSA. CDR3 coding DNA: TGTGCCAGCAGCCTCACAGGGGTGCGTTACGATGAGCAGTTCTTC. Translation: CASSLTGVRYDEQFF.

This chain uses TRBV18 with TRBJ1-1, with 12 bases aligning to TRBD1. After removal of 5 bases from V and 1 base from J, the junction contained 8 bases not matched to a gene. Per the germline V gene, CDR1 is KGHSH and CDR2 is LQKENI. The CDR3 spans 17 residues. The CDR3 reads CASSTIGTGGWNTEAFF. The CDR3 bases are TGTGCCAGCTCAACCATTGGGACAGGGGGCTGGAACACTGAAGCTTTCTTT.

The V and J genes are TRBV7-2 and TRBJ2-5; 7 bases agree with TRBD2. V trimming: 0 bases; J trimming: 7 bases; junction bases outside the gene matches: 5. The germline CDR1 and CDR2 sequences are SGHTA and FQGNSA. The CDR3 totals 14 residues. The CDR3 reads CASSLAGLSGTQYF. The CDR3 DNA sequence: TGTGCCAGCAGCTTAGCGGGACTATCGGGGACCCAGTACTTC.

The chain employs TRBV2 and TRBJ1-2; TRBD1 agrees at 8 bases. Germline V CDR1 and CDR2: SNHLY, FYNNEI. The CDR3 sequence is 17 residues long. With V trimmed by 3 bases and J by 0 bases, 9 bases remained unmatched. Written as DNA, the CDR3 is TGTGCCAGCAGTGAGGGGACAGGACCACAGACTAACTATGGCTACACCTTC. Residues: CASSEGTGPQTNYGYTF.

This CDR3 reads CASGLSGGAGELFF. Written as DNA, the CDR3 is TGTGCTAGTGGCCTTAGCGGGGGGGCCGGGGAGCTGTTTTTT. This chain links TRBV12-5 with TRBJ2-2; 11 bases map to TRBD2. V lost 6 bases, J lost 6 bases, and 3 bases stayed unmatched. CDR3 length: 14 residues. Germline-derived CDR1 and CDR2 are LGHNT and FRNRAP.

The genes are TRBV30 and TRBJ1-1; no reliable D call. This CDR3 region has 11 residues. Germline CDR1 reads GTSNPN; CDR2 reads SVGIG (reference sequence). V was clipped by 2 bases and J by 11 bases, with 12 bases between them. The CDR3: CAWSPPGEAFF. Written as DNA, the CDR3 is TGTGCCTGGAGTCCCCCTGGTGAGGCTTTCTTT.

The chain recombines TRBV10-1 with TRBJ1-2, with 11 bases matching TRBD1. With 0 bases clipped from V and 4 bases from J, the junction kept 4 bases outside the gene matches. Per germline, CDR1 WNHNN and CDR2 SYGVQD (reference sequence). The CDR3 length is 16 residues. CDR3 DNA sequence: TGCGCCAGCAGTGAGTCGGCGGGACAGGGGGTCTATGGCTACACCTTC. Encoded protein: CASSESAGQGVYGYTF.

The DNA of the CDR3 is TGTGCCAGCAGCTTAGGCCCGAGGGAGCAGTTCTTC. Translated: CASSLGPREQFF. The V gene is TRBV7-2, the J gene TRBJ2-1, with no clear D. Germline assignment: CDR1 SGHTA and CDR2 FQGNSA. This CDR3 spans 12 amino acids. V lost 1 base and J lost 10, with 8 bases in between.

V and J are TRBV4-3 and TRBJ1-5; 10 bases align to TRBD1. V shed 0 bases, J shed 5 bases, and the junction held 7 bases outside the gene matches. Germline CDR1 LGHNA, CDR2 YSLEER. The CDR3 sequence is 17 residues long. In nucleotides, the CDR3 is TGCGCCAGCAGCCAAGACGCCACCGGGACAGGGGATCAGCCCCAGCATTTT. This translates into CASSQDATGTGDQPQHF.

The chain uses TRBV11-2 and TRBJ1-3; no reliable D call. The germline V and J ends were trimmed by 5 bases and 7 bases, with 21 bases remaining between them. Germline CDR1 SGHAT, CDR2 FQNNGV. The CDR3 has 16 amino acids. The CDR3 bases are TGTGCCAGCAGCGACCGGAGGACCGGGATATATAACACCATATATTTT. Its protein product is CASSDRRTGIYNTIYF.

The V call is TRBV4-3, the J call TRBJ2-7, with D tentatively TRBD2 (5 bases). The CDR3 consists of 18 residues. V lost 0 bases and J 4 bases, leaving 22 bases between the germline ends. The germline CDR1 and CDR2 sequences are LGHNA and YSLEER. The CDR3 reads CASSQEGPGSYKFYEQYF. In nucleotides, the CDR3 is TGCGCCAGCAGCCAAGAAGGTCCGGGAAGTTATAAATTTTACGAGCAGTACTTC.

The chain combines TRBV30 with TRBJ1-5; 9 bases are shared with TRBD1. J was trimmed by 7 bases and V by 4 bases; bases with no gene match: 5. There are 13 residues in the CDR3. The V gene's germline CDR1 is GTSNPN and CDR2 SVGIG (reference sequence). CDR3 sequence: CAWNRGPRQPQHF. CDR3 sequence (DNA): TGTGCCTGGAACAGGGGGCCTCGGCAGCCCCAGCATTTT.

V is TRBV6-6 and J is TRBJ2-5; D remains unclear. The germline V gene has CDR1 MNHNY and CDR2 SVGAGI (reference sequence). V was clipped by 5 bases and J by 4 bases, with 5 bases between them. CDR3 length: 11 residues. DNA for the CDR3: TGTGCCAGCAGTACGGGAGAGACCCAGTACTTC. Translation: CASSTGETQYF.

The chain employs TRBV7-3 and TRBJ1-6; D ambiguous. This CDR3 region has 13 residues. The ends were cut back, 4 bases at V and 9 bases at J, with 10 bases in the middle. In germline, CDR1 is SGHTA, CDR2 FQGTGA. CDR3 nucleotides: TGTGCCAGCAGCTCTTTGGCTGTTTCACCCCTCCACTTT. Its translation is CASSSLAVSPLHF.